This T cell receptor (beta chain) came from a study of blood T cell repertoires in COVID-19. The CDR3 loop spans 14 amino acids. V lost 3 bases and J 0 bases, leaving 6 bases between the germline ends. The germline gives CDR1 LNHNV, CDR2 YYDKDF (reference sequence). The method was immunoSEQ multiplex PCR; TCRdb's version includes in-frame clones alone and lacks a portion of them. The data show fewer than 60,000 clones, about 83% seen once. The genes are TRBV15 and TRBJ1-5; no firm D call. The sequencing sample was made of peripheral blood. The sequence was obtained from a woman of 80 years or more with acute or convalescent COVID-19. Written as DNA, the CDR3 is TGTGCCACCAGCAGCGACTTTAGCAATCAGCCCCAGCATTTT. Translation gives CATSSDFSNQPQHF. The whole variable domain, remainder taken from reference TRBV15 and TRBJ1-5, is DAMVIQNPRYQVTQFGKPVTLSCSQTLNHNVMYWYQQKSSQAPKLLFHYYDKDFNNEADTPDNFQSRRPNTSFCFLDIRSPGLGDTAMYLCATSSDFSNQPQHFGDGTRLSIL.